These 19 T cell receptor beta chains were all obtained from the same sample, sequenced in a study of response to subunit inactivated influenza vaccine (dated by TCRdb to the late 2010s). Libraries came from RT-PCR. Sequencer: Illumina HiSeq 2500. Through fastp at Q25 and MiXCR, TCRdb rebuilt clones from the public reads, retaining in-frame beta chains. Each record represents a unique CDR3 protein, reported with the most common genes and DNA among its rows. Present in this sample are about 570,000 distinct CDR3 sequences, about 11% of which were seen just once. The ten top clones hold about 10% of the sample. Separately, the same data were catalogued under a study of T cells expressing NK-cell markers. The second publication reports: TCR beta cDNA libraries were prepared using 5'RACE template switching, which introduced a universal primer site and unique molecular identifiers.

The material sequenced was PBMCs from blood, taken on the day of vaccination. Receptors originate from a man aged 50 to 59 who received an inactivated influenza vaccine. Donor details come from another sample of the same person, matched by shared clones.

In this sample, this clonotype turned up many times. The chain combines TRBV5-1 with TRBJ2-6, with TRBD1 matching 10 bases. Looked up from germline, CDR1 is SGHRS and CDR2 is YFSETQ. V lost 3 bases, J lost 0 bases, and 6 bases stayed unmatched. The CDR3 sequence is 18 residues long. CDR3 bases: TGCGCCAGCAGCTATGGACAGGGGGTAGGCTCTGGGGCCAACGTCCTGACTTTC. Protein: CASSYGQGVGSGANVLTF.

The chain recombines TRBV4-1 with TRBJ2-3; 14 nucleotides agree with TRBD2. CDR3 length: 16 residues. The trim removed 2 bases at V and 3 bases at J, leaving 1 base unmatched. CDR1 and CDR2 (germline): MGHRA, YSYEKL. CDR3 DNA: TGCGCCAGCAGCCAACGACTAGCGGGGGGGACAGATACGCAGTATTTT. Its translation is CASSQRLAGGTDTQYF.

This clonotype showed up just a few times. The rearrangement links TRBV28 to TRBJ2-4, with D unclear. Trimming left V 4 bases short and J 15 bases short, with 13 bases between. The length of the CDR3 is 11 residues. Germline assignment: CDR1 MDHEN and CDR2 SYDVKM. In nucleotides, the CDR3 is TGTGCCAGCAGTTCGACGGTGTTTTGGTACTTC. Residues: CASSSTVFWYF.

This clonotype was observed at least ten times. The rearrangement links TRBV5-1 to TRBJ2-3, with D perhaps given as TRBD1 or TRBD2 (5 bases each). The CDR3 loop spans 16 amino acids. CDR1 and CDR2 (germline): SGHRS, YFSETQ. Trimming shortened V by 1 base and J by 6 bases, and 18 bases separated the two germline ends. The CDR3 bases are TGCGCCAGCAGCTTGACACCTTCACCGGGGCTTGATACGCAGTATTTT. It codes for CASSLTPSPGLDTQYF.

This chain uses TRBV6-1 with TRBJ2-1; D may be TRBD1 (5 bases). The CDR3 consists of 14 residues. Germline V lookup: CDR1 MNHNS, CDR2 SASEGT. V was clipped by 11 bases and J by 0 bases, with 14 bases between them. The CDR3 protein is CAVAQDLSYNEQFF. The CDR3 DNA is TGTGCCGTCGCACAGGACCTCTCCTACAATGAGCAGTTCTTC.

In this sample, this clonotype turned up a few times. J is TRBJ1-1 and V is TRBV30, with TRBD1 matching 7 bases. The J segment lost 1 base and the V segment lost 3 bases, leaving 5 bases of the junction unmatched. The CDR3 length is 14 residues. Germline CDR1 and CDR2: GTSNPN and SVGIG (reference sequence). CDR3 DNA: TGTGCCTGGAGGGAGGGGGCGTGGAACACTGAAGCTTTCTTT. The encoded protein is CAWREGAWNTEAFF.

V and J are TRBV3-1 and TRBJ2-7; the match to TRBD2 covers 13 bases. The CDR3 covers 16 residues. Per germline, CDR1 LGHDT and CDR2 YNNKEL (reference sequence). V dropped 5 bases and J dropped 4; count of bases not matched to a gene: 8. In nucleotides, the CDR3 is TGTGCCAGCAGCAGGACTAGCGGGGGTTTGCGTTACGAGCAGTACTTC. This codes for CASSRTSGGLRYEQYF.

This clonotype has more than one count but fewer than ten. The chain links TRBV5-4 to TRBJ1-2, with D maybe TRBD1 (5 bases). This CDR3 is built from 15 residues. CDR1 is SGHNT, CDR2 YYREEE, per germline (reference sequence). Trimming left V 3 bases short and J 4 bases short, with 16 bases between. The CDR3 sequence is CASSSSTGNGYGYTF. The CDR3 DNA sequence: TGTGCCAGCAGCTCAAGTACAGGAAACGGCTATGGCTACACCTTC.

CDR3 sequence: CASSFSYLEQYF. Written as DNA, the CDR3 is TGTGCCAGCAGTTTTTCCTACTTAGAGCAGTACTTC. The J gene is TRBJ2-7, the V gene TRBV12-3 or TRBV12-4; D gene uncertain. V gave up 3 bases and J gave up 7 bases, with 10 bases separating them. This CDR3 has 12 amino acids.

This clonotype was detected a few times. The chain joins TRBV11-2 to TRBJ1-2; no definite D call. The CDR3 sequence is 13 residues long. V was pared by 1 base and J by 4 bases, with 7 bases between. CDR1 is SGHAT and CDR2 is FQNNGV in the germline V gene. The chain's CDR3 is CASSLVMGYGYTF. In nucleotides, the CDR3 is TGTGCCAGCAGCTTAGTTATGGGCTATGGCTACACCTTC.

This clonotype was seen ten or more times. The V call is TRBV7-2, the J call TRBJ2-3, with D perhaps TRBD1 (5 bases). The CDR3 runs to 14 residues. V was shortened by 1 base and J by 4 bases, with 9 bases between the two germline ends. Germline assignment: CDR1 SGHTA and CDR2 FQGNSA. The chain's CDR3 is CASSLGTLADTQYF. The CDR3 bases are TGTGCCAGCAGCTTAGGGACATTAGCAGATACGCAGTATTTT.

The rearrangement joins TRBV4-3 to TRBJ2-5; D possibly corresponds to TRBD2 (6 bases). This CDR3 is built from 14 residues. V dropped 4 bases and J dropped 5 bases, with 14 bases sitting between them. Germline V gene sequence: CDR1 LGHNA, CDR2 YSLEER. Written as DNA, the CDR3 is TGCGCCAGCAGCCCTCACTCAGGGAGGGAGACCCAGTACTTC. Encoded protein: CASSPHSGRETQYF.

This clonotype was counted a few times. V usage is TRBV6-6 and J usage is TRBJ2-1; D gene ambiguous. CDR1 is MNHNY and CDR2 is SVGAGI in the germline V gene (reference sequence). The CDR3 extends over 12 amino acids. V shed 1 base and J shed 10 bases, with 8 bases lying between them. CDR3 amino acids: CASSYLGYEQFF. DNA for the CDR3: TGTGCCAGCAGTTACTTGGGGTACGAGCAGTTCTTC.

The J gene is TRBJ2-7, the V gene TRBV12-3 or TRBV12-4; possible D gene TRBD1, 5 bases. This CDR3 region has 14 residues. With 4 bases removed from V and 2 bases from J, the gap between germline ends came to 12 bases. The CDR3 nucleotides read TGTGCCAGCAGTTACACAGGCATCCCCTACGAGCAGTACTTC. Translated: CASSYTGIPYEQYF.

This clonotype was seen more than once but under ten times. CDR3 sequence: CASSQALQRADTQYF. CDR3 sequence (DNA): TGTGCCAGCAGCCAAGCACTGCAACGGGCCGATACGCAGTATTTT. The rearrangement joins TRBV3-1 to TRBJ2-3, with D hard to call. V gave up 1 base and J gave up 6 bases, with 14 bases separating them. The CDR3 loop spans 15 amino acids. Germline CDR1 LGHDT, CDR2 YNNKEL (reference sequence).

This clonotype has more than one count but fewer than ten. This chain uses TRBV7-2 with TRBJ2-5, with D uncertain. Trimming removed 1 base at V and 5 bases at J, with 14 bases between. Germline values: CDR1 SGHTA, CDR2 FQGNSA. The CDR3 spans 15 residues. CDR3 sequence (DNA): TGTGCCAGCAGCTTAGGTCCCCAGGCTCGCGAGACCCAGTACTTC. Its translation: CASSLGPQARETQYF.

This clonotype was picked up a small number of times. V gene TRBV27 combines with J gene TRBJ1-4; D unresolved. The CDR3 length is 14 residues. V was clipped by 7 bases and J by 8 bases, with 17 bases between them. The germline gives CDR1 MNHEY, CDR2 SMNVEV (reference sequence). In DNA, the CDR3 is TGTGCCAGCACTCTATTCGCGGGCGGGGAAAAACTGTTTTTT. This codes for CASTLFAGGEKLFF.

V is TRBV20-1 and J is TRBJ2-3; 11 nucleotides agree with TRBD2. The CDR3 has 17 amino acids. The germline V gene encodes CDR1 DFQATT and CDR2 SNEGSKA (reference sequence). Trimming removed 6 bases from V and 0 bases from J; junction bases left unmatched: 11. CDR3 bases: TGCAGTGCCGGGGGAGCGGGGACTAGCGGCAGCACAGATACGCAGTATTTT. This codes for CSAGGAGTSGSTDTQYF.

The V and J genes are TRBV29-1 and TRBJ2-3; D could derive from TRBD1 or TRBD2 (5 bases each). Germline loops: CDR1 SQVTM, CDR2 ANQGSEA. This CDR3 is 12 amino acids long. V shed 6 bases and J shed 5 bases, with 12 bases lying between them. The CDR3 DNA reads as TGCAGCGTGGGACCGAGCTTAGATACGCAGTATTTT. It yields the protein CSVGPSLDTQYF.